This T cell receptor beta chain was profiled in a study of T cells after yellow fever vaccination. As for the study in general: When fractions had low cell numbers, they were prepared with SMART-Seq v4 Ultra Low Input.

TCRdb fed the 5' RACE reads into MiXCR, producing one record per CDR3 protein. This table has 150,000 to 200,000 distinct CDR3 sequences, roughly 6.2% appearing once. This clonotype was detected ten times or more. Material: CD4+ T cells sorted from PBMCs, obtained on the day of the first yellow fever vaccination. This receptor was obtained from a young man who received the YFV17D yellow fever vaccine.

CDR3 sequence reads: CASSKRGAYNEQFF. The CDR3 region has the DNA TGTGCCAGCAGCAAACGGGGGGCCTACAATGAGCAGTTCTTC. The rearrangement joins TRBV7-2 to TRBJ2-1; 7 bases agree with TRBD2. Trimming removed 5 bases from V and 2 bases from J; junction bases left unmatched: 3. The CDR3 is 14 amino acids. From germline, CDR1 is SGHTA and CDR2 FQGNSA.